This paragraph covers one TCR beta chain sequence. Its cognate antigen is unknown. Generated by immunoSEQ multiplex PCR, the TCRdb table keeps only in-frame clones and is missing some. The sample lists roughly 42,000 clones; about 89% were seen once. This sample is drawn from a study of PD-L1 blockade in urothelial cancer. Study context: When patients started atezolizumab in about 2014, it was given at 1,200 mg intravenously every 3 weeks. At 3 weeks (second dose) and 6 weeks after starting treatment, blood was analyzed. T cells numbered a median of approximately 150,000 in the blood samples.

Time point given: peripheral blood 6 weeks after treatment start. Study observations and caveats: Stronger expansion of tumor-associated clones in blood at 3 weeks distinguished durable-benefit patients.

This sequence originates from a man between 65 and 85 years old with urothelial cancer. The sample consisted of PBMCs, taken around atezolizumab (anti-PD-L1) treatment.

CDR3 amino acids: CASTHSDRGRIYNEQFF. For the CDR3, the DNA is TGTGCCAGTACCCATTCAGACAGGGGGCGAATCTACAATGAGCAGTTCTTC. V gene TRBV19 combines with J gene TRBJ2-1; 10 nucleotides align to TRBD1. V dropped 7 bases and J dropped 3; count of bases not matched to a gene: 12. The CDR3 is 17 residues long. Germline-derived CDR1 and CDR2 are LNHDA and SQIVND (reference sequence).